A selection of T cell receptor beta chains follows, all from one sample in a study of monozygotic twins with inflammatory bowel disease. Reanalyzing the 5' RACE reads, TCRdb keeps one entry per CDR3 protein, without DNA. The repertoire table contains over 100,000 distinct CDR3 sequences. Material for sequencing was blood. These receptors all stem from a human donor with ulcerative colitis or Crohn's disease, or a healthy co-twin of an affected twin (not recorded which). Each CDR3 is given with its conserved first and last residue. Fields, in order: V gene, J gene, CDR3 protein.

v_gene: TRBV3-1; j_gene: TRBJ1-2; CDR3aa: CASSQSYRRTDGYTF
v_gene: TRBV29-1; j_gene: TRBJ2-5; CDR3aa: CSVAKGDRQETQYF
v_gene: TRBV6-1; j_gene: TRBJ2-7; CDR3aa: CASRGGDEQYF
v_gene: TRBV4-2; j_gene: TRBJ2-6; CDR3aa: CASSQAGQGLSGANVLTF
v_gene: TRBV28; j_gene: TRBJ2-2; CDR3aa: CASSSGQGSGELFF
v_gene: TRBV6-5; j_gene: TRBJ1-3; CDR3aa: CASQGGGNTIYF
v_gene: TRBV12-3/TRBV12-4; j_gene: TRBJ1-5; CDR3aa: CASSSTRIWPQHF
v_gene: TRBV20-1; j_gene: TRBJ2-3; CDR3aa: CSAEDRGGTDTQYF
v_gene: TRBV27; j_gene: TRBJ2-1; CDR3aa: CASSPGQGTEQFF
v_gene: TRBV5-1; j_gene: TRBJ1-4; CDR3aa: CASSPRVGGNEKLFF
v_gene: TRBV6-1; j_gene: TRBJ2-5; CDR3aa: CASTIGQRKETQYF
v_gene: TRBV2; j_gene: TRBJ2-7; CDR3aa: CASGRGSTSYEQYF